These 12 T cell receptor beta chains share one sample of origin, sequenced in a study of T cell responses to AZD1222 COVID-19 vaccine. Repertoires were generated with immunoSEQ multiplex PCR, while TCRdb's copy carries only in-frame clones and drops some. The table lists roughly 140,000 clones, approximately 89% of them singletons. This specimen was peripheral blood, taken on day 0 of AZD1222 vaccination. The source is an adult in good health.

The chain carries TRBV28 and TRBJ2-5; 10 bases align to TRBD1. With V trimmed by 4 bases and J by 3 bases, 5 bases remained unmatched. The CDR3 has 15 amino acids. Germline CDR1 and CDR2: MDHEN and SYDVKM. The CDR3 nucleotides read TGTGCCAGCAGTTCTGGGACAGGGGAAGAAGAGACCCAGTACTTC. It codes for CASSSGTGEEETQYF.

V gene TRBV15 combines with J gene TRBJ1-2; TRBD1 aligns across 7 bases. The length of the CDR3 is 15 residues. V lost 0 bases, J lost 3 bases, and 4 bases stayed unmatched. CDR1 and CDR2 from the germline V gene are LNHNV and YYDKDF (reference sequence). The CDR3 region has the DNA TGTGCCACCAGCAGAGAGGCCAGGGGGGACTATGGCTACACCTTC. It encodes CATSREARGDYGYTF. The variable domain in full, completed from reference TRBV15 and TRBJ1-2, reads DAMVIQNPRYQVTQFGKPVTLSCSQTLNHNVMYWYQQKSSQAPKLLFHYYDKDFNNEADTPDNFQSRRPNTSFCFLDIRSPGLGDTAMYLCATSREARGDYGYTFGSGTRLTVV.

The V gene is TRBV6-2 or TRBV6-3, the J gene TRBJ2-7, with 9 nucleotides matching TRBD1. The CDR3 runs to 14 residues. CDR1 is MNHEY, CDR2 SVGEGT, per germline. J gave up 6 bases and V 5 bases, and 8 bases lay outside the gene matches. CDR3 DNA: TGTGCCAGCAGTACGTGGGACAGGGTCGGCGAGCAGTACTTC. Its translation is CASSTWDRVGEQYF.

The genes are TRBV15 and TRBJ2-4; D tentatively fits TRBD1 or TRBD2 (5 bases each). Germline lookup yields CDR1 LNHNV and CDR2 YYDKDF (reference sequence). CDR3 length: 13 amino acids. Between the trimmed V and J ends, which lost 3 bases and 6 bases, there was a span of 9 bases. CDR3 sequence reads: CATSRGGGNIQYF. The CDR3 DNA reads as TGTGCCACCAGCAGGGGTGGGGGAAACATTCAGTACTTC.

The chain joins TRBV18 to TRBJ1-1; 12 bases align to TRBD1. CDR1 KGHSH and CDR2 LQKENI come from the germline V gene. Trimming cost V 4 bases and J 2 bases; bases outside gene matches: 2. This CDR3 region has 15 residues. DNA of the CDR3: TGTGCCAGCTCACTGGGACAGGGGGCTAACACTGAAGCTTTCTTT. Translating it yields CASSLGQGANTEAFF.

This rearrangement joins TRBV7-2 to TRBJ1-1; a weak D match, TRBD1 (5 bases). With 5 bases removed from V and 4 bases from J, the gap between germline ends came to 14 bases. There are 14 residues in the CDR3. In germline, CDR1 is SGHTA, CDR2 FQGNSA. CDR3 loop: CASSPGPQRTEAFF. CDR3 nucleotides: TGTGCCAGCAGCCCGGGACCCCAGCGCACTGAAGCTTTCTTT.

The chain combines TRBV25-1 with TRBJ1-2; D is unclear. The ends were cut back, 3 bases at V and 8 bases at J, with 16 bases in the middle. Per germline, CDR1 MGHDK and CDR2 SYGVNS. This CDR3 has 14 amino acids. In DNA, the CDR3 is TGTGCCAGCAGTGATTCCAGTGTCCCTGACGGCTACACCTTC. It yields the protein CASSDSSVPDGYTF.

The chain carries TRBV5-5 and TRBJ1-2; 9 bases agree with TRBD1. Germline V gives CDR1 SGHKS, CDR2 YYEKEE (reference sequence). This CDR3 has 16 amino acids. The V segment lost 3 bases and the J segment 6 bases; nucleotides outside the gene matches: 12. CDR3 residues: CASSSLVLTGGNGYTF. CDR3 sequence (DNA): TGTGCCAGCAGCTCGCTCGTATTGACAGGGGGAAATGGCTACACCTTC. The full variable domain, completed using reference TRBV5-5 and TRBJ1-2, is DAGVTQSPTHLIKTRGQQVTLRCSPISGHKSVSWYQQVLGQGPQFIFQYYEKEERGRGNFPDRFSARQFPNYSSELNVNALLLGDSALYLCASSSLVLTGGNGYTFGSGTRLTVV.

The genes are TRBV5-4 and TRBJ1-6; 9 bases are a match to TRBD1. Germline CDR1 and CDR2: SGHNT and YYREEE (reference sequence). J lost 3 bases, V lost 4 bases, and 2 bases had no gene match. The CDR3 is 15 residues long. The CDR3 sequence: CASSAGQGYNSPLHF. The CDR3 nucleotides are TGTGCCAGCAGCGCGGGACAGGGCTATAATTCACCCCTCCACTTT.

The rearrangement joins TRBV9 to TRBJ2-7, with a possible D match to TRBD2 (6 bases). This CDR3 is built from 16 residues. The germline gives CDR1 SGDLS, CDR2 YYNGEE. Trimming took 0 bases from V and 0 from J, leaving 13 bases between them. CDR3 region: CASSVVLADLSYEQYF. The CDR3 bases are TGTGCCAGCAGCGTAGTTTTAGCGGATCTCTCCTACGAGCAGTACTTC. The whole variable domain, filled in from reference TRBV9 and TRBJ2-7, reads DSGVTQTPKHLITATGQRVTLRCSPRSGDLSVYWYQQSLDQGLQFLIQYYNGEERAKGNILERFSAQQFPDLHSELNLSSLELGDSALYFCASSVVLADLSYEQYFGPGTRLTVT.

Written as DNA, the CDR3 is TGTGCCAGCAGTCCCGGAACAGTGGGGGGAAATAATTCACCCCTCCACTTT. It translates to CASSPGTVGGNNSPLHF. The genes are TRBV6-2 or TRBV6-3 and TRBJ1-6; weak D call: TRBD1 (5 bases). This CDR3 spans 17 amino acids. V gave up 5 bases and J gave up 5 bases, with 19 bases separating them. Germline CDR1 and CDR2: MNHEY and SVGEGT.

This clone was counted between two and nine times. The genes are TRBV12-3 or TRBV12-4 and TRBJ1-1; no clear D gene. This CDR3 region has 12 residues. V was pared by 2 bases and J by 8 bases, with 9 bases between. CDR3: CASSLIVGEAFF. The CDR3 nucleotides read TGTGCCAGCAGTTTAATCGTGGGCGAAGCTTTCTTT.